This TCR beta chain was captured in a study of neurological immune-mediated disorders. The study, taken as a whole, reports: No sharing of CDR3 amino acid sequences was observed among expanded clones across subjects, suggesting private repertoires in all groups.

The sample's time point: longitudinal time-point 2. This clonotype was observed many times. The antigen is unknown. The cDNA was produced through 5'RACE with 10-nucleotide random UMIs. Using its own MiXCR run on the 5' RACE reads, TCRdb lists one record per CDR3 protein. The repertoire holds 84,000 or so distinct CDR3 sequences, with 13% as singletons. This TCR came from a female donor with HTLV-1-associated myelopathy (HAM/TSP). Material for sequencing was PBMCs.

This CDR3 is CSARVAGGADTQYF. The CDR3 coding sequence is TGCAGTGCTAGGGTAGCGGGAGGAGCAGATACGCAGTATTTT. The chain links TRBV20-1 to TRBJ2-3; TRBD2 aligns across 10 bases. Trimming took 3 bases from V and 4 from J; bases not matched to a gene: 4. Germline CDR1 reads DFQATT; CDR2 reads SNEGSKA (reference sequence). The CDR3 sequence is 14 residues long.